This T cell receptor (beta chain) is drawn from a study of blood T cell repertoires in COVID-19. The overall study: Sample material is recorded as cDNA or gDNA derived from T cells, B-cell-depleted T cells, or PBMCs.

The CDR3 has 18 amino acids. V lost 5 bases, J lost 0 bases, and 15 bases stayed unmatched. Germline CDR1 and CDR2: SGHAT and FQNNGV. Libraries were prepared by immunoSEQ multiplex PCR; TCRdb keeps only in-frame clonotypes and omits some of them. The sample lists approximately 250,000 clones, 75% to 90% occurring once. The sequence was collected from a human donor in a cohort sampled during active COVID-19. Input material: peripheral blood. J is TRBJ2-5 and V is TRBV11-2, with TRBD1 matching over 7 bases. The CDR3 sequence is CASSPRPGQTDYQETQYF. The CDR3 DNA is TGTGCCAGCAGCCCCCGACCGGGACAGACTGACTACCAAGAGACCCAGTACTTC.